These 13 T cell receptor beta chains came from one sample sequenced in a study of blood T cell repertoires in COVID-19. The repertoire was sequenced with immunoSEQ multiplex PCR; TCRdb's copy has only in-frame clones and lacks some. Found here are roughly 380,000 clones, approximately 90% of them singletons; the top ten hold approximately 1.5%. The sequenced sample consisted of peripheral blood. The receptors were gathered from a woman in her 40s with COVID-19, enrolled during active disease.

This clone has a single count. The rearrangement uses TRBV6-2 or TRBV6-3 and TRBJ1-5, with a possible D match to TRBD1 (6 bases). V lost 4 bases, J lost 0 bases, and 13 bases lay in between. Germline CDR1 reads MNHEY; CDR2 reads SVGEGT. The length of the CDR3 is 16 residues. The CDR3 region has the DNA TGTGCCAGCAGTTCCTCAGGGGTTCATAGCAATCAGCCCCAGCATTTT. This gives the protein CASSSSGVHSNQPQHF.

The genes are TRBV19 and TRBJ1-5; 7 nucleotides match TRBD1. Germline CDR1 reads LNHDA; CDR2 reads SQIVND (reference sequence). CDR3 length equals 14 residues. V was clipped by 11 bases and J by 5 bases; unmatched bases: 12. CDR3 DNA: TGTGCCGCAGACAGGGCGGGTTATGATCAGCCCCAGCATTTT. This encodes CAADRAGYDQPQHF.

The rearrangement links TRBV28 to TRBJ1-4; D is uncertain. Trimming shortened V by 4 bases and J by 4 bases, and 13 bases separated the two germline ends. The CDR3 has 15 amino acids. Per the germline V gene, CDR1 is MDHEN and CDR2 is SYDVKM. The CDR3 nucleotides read TGTGCCAGCAGTTCAAGGCTAGTGGGTAATGAAAAACTGTTTTTT. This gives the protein CASSSRLVGNEKLFF.

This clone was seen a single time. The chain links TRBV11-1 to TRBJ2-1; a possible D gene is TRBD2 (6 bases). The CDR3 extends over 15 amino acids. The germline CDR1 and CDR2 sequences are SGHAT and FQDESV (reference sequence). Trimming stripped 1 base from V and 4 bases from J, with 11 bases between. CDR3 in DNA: TGTGCCAGCAGCTTAGAAGCTAGCGTTTACAATGAGCAGTTCTTC. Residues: CASSLEASVYNEQFF.

CDR3 nucleotides: TGTGCCAGCAGCCAACAGGGGGCCGAGACCCAGTACTTC. It is translated as CASSQQGAETQYF. The rearrangement joins TRBV3-1 (or the pseudogene TRBV3-2) to TRBJ2-5, with 8 bases fitting TRBD1. This CDR3 is 13 amino acids long. V gave up 2 bases and J gave up 5 bases; unmatched junction bases: 1. Germline CDR1 reads LGHDT; CDR2 reads YNNKEL (reference sequence).

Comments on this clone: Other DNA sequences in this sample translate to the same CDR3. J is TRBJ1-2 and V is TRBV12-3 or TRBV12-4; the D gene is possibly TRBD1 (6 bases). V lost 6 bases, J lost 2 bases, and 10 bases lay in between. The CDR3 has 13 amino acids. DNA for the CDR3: TGTGCCAGCAGCCCCCAGGGGAACTATGGCTACACCTTC. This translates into CASSPQGNYGYTF.

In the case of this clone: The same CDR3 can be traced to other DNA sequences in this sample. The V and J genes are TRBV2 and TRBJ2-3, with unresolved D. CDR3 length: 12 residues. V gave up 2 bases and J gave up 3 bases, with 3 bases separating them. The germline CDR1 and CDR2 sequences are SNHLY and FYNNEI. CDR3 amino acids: CASSEYTDTQYF. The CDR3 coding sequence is TGTGCCAGCAGTGAATATACAGATACGCAGTATTTT.

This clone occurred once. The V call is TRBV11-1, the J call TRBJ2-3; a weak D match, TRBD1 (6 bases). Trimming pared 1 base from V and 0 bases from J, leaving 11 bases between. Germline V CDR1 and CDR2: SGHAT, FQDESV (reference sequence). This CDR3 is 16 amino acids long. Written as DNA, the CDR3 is TGTGCCAGCAGCTTAGAAAACCAGGGGAGCACAGATACGCAGTATTTT. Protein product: CASSLENQGSTDTQYF.

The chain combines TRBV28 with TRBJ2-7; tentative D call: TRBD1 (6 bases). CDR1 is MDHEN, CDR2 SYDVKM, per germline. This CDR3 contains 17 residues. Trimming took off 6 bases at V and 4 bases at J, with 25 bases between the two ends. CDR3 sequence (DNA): TGTGCCAGCAGATTCCGGGAAACAGGGCGTAGGTCGTACGAGCAGTACTTC. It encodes CASRFRETGRRSYEQYF.

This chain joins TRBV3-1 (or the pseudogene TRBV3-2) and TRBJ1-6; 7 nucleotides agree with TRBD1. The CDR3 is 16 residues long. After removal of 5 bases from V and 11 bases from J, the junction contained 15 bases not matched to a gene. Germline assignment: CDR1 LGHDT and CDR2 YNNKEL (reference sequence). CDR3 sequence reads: CASSSKWGKTGAPLHF. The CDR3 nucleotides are TGTGCCAGCAGCTCCAAGTGGGGCAAAACAGGGGCACCCCTCCACTTT.

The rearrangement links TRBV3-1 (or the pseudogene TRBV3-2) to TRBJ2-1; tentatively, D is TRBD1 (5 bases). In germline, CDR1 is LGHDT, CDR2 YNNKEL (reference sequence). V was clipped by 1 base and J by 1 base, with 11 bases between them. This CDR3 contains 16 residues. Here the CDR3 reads CASSQALAGSYNEQFF. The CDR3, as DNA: TGTGCCAGCAGCCAAGCTTTGGCAGGGTCCTACAATGAGCAGTTCTTC.

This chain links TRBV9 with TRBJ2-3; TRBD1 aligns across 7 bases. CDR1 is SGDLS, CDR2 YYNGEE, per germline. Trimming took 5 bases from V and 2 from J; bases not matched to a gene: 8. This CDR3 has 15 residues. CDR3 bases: TGTGCCAGCAGAAGGGGGCAAGTTAACACAGATACGCAGTATTTT. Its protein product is CASRRGQVNTDTQYF.

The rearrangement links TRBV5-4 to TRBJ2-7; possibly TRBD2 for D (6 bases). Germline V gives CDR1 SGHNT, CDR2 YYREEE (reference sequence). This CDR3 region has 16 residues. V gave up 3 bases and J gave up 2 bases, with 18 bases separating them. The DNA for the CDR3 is TGTGCCAGCAGCTGGGGGGACGGGGCCTCAACCTACGAGCAGTACTTC. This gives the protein CASSWGDGASTYEQYF.